Following are 23 T cell receptor beta chains from one sample sequenced in a study of PD-1 blockade in classical Hodgkin lymphoma. All trial patients relapsed after autologous stem cell transplantation. The data were produced by immunoSEQ multiplex PCR, yet TCRdb's version contains in-frame clones alone and is incomplete. The repertoire holds 55,000 to 80,000 clones, with 90% to 95% as singletons. The sample in question was peripheral blood mononuclear cells (PBMCs), obtained at baseline. The receptor set was obtained from a human donor with classical Hodgkin lymphoma.

The rearrangement uses TRBV5-1 and TRBJ2-1; 8 bases are a match to TRBD2. The V gene end was trimmed by 4 bases and the J gene end by 7 bases; junction bases not matched to a gene: 10. There are 15 residues in the CDR3. Per the germline V gene, CDR1 is SGHRS and CDR2 is YFSETQ. In DNA, the CDR3 is TGCGCCAGCAGCCTAAATAGCGGGGTCCATAATGAGCAGTTCTTC. It yields the protein CASSLNSGVHNEQFF.

The rearrangement links TRBV7-8 to TRBJ1-2; 8 bases line up with TRBD1. With V trimmed by 5 bases and J by 8 bases, 16 bases remained unmatched. Germline V gene sequence: CDR1 SGHVS, CDR2 FQNEAQ. The CDR3 has 16 residues. The CDR3 is CASSRSATQGAQGYTF. The CDR3 DNA sequence: TGTGCCAGCAGCCGGAGCGCTACTCAGGGGGCGCAGGGCTACACCTTC. The whole variable domain, filled in from reference TRBV7-8 and TRBJ1-2, reads GAGVSQSPRYKVAKRGQDVALRCDPISGHVSLFWYQQALGQGPEFLTYFQNEAQLDKSGLPSDRFFAERPEGSVSTLKIQRTQQEDSAVYLCASSRSATQGAQGYTFGSGTRLTVV.

The chain is built from TRBV18 and TRBJ1-6; D is perhaps TRBD1 (5 bases). Trimming pared 1 base from V and 11 bases from J, leaving 15 bases between. CDR3 length: 15 amino acids. CDR1 is KGHSH and CDR2 is LQKENI in the germline V gene. The CDR3 loop is CASSPRGDPQAPLHF. The CDR3 nucleotides read TGTGCCAGCTCACCACGCGGGGACCCCCAGGCACCCCTCCACTTT. Full variable domain (missing parts from reference TRBV18 and TRBJ1-6): NAGVMQNPRHLVRRRGQEARLRCSPMKGHSHVYWYRQLPEEGLKFMVYLQKENIIDESGMPKERFSAEFPKEGPSILRIQQVVRGDSAAYFCASSPRGDPQAPLHFGNGTRLTVT.

The V call is TRBV6-5, the J call TRBJ1-5; no clear D gene. Deletions cut 4 bases from V and 1 base from J, with 5 bases between. Germline CDR1 reads MNHEY; CDR2 reads SVGAGI. The CDR3 contains 13 residues. The CDR3 loop is CASSWQSNQPQHF. CDR3 coding DNA: TGTGCCAGCAGTTGGCAGAGCAATCAGCCCCAGCATTTT.

The chain uses TRBV30 and TRBJ2-3, with a weak D call TRBD1 (5 bases). CDR1 is GTSNPN, CDR2 SVGIG, per germline (reference sequence). The CDR3 has 14 residues. The V end lost 1 base, the J end lost 3 bases, and 11 bases lay between the germline ends. Here the CDR3 reads CAWSAIGVTDTQYF. The CDR3 region has the DNA TGTGCCTGGAGTGCGATAGGGGTTACAGATACGCAGTATTTT.

The chain employs TRBV27 and TRBJ2-7, with 12 bases fitting TRBD2. Trimming cost V 6 bases and J 3 bases; bases outside gene matches: 15. CDR1 and CDR2 from the germline V gene are MNHEY and SMNVEV (reference sequence). CDR3 length: 18 amino acids. For the CDR3, the DNA is TGTGCCAGCAGGACGACTAGCGGGGGCCCCTTAAACCGCTACGAGCAGTACTTC. Protein: CASRTTSGGPLNRYEQYF.

The chain links TRBV2 to TRBJ2-7, with D unresolved. The germline V and J ends were trimmed by 10 bases and 1 base, with 17 bases remaining between them. This CDR3 comprises 14 residues. CDR1 SNHLY and CDR2 FYNNEI come from the germline V gene. The DNA for the CDR3 is TGTGCCATAACGGACCCTAAGAGTTCCTACGAGCAGTACTTC. It translates to CAITDPKSSYEQYF.

J is TRBJ2-7 and V is TRBV7-8, with D unresolved. This CDR3 contains 12 residues. Germline values: CDR1 SGHVS, CDR2 FQNEAQ. Trimming pared 8 bases from V and 6 bases from J, leaving 14 bases between. CDR3 nucleotide sequence: TGTGCCAGCGCAACGTCGGCAAGCGAGCAGTACTTC. Protein sequence: CASATSASEQYF.

The CDR3 loop is CASSRTGTGDNSPLHF. In DNA, the CDR3 is TGCGCCAGCAGCCGTACCGGGACAGGGGATAATTCACCCCTCCACTTT. V usage is TRBV5-1 and J usage is TRBJ1-6; 10 bases align to TRBD1. The CDR3 is 16 residues long. The junction had 6 bases not matched to a gene; V was cut back by 4 bases and J by 5 bases. From germline, CDR1 is SGHRS and CDR2 YFSETQ.

The chain has TRBV6-4 and TRBJ2-7, with D maybe TRBD2 (5 bases). Germline V gene sequence: CDR1 MRHNA, CDR2 SNTAGT. This CDR3 has 18 amino acids. V was shortened by 0 bases and J by 1 base, with 19 bases between the two germline ends. The CDR3 region is CASSDSRGQAERSYEQYF. In DNA, the CDR3 is TGTGCCAGCAGTGACTCTAGAGGGCAGGCCGAGAGGTCCTACGAGCAGTACTTC.

This chain links TRBV21-1 with TRBJ1-5. TRBV21-1 is an annotated pseudogene. The CDR3 length is 18 residues. The CDR3 region has the DNA TGTGCCAGCAGCAAAGGGATGCTCTACTTGGGTAGCAATCAGCCCCAGCATTTT. Its protein is CASSKGMLYLGSNQPQHF.

The rearrangement links TRBV28 to TRBJ1-5, with D possibly matching TRBD1 (5 bases). In germline, CDR1 is MDHEN, CDR2 SYDVKM. Deletions cut 4 bases from V and 1 base from J, with 14 bases between. The CDR3 has 16 amino acids. The CDR3 DNA reads as TGTGCCAGCAGTTATACAGGTAGGAGAAGCAATCAGCCCCAGCATTTT. It yields the protein CASSYTGRRSNQPQHF. The variable domain in full, completed from reference TRBV28 and TRBJ1-5, reads DVKVTQSSRYLVKRTGEKVFLECVQDMDHENMFWYRQDPGLGLRLIYFSYDVKMKEKGDIPEGYSVSREKKERFSLILESASTNQTSMYLCASSYTGRRSNQPQHFGDGTRLSIL.

V is TRBV7-9 and J is TRBJ2-7, with D unresolved. With 5 bases removed from V and 4 bases from J, the gap between germline ends came to 9 bases. CDR1 is SEHNR, CDR2 FQNEAQ, per germline (reference sequence). CDR3 size: 12 residues. CDR3 amino acids: CASSNVGYEQYF. DNA of the CDR3: TGTGCCAGCAGCAACGTAGGGTACGAGCAGTACTTC.

DNA of the CDR3: TGTGCCATCAGTCCCCCTTCAGGGTTAACCGGGGAGCTGTTTTTT. It is translated as CAISPPSGLTGELFF. The chain has TRBV10-3 and TRBJ2-2; perhaps TRBD1 as D (5 bases). Germline V gives CDR1 ENHRY, CDR2 SYGVKD. The length of the CDR3 is 15 residues. Trimming left V 5 bases short and J 5 bases short, with 15 bases between.

With regard to this clone: One end of the junction fails to match germline, which may point to a read error. This chain connects TRBV4-1 to TRBJ2-3; D is undetermined. The CDR3 has 14 residues. Germline values: CDR1 MGHRA, CDR2 YSYEKL. CDR3 protein: CASRQSEPGLSTYF. The CDR3 DNA sequence: TGCGCCAGCCGCCAATCAGAACCGGGTCTCAGTACGTATTTT.

DNA for the CDR3: TGTGCCAGCAGCAAAAAGGGGCGGGAGACCCAGTACTTC. Protein: CASSKKGRETQYF. The rearrangement joins TRBV21-1 to TRBJ2-5; TRBD1 is taken as the D call from the table, unchecked against the DNA. TRBV21-1 is marked as a pseudogene. This CDR3 region has 13 residues.

This chain links TRBV19 with TRBJ1-1, with D possibly TRBD1 on 6 matching bases. The CDR3 has 12 amino acids. V lost 7 bases to trimming and J lost 2 bases, with 8 bases between them. Per the germline V gene, CDR1 is LNHDA and CDR2 is SQIVND (reference sequence). The CDR3 sequence is CASTRGNTEAFF. As DNA, the CDR3 is TGTGCCAGTACCAGGGGAAACACTGAAGCTTTCTTT.

The V gene is TRBV9, the J gene TRBJ1-2; D is perhaps TRBD1 (5 bases). This CDR3 is built from 13 residues. Trimming stripped 0 bases from V and 7 bases from J, with 10 bases between. CDR1 SGDLS and CDR2 YYNGEE come from the germline V gene. The CDR3 DNA follows: TGTGCCAGCAGCGTAGTCGAGGGACGTGGCTACACCTTC. It is translated as CASSVVEGRGYTF. Complete variable domain (other parts from reference TRBV9 and TRBJ1-2): DSGVTQTPKHLITATGQRVTLRCSPRSGDLSVYWYQQSLDQGLQFLIQYYNGEERAKGNILERFSAQQFPDLHSELNLSSLELGDSALYFCASSVVEGRGYTFGSGTRLTVV.

The CDR3 loop reads CASSGPGTGLLAKNIQYF. CDR3 DNA sequence: TGTGCCAGCAGCGGTCCCGGGACAGGGCTCCTAGCCAAAAACATTCAGTACTTC. The chain has TRBV27 and TRBJ2-4; 9 nucleotides align to TRBD1. The CDR3 contains 18 residues. Germline assignment: CDR1 MNHEY and CDR2 SMNVEV (reference sequence). V dropped 6 bases and J dropped 0; count of bases not matched to a gene: 12.

The V gene is TRBV27, the J gene TRBJ2-7; no clear D gene. Trimming cost V 2 bases and J 6 bases, with 17 bases left between them. This CDR3 spans 15 amino acids. The germline CDR1 and CDR2 sequences are MNHEY and SMNVEV (reference sequence). CDR3: CASSLVPPSSGEQYF. CDR3 nucleotides: TGTGCCAGCAGTTTAGTCCCCCCTTCATCGGGCGAGCAGTACTTC.

V gene TRBV18 combines with J gene TRBJ2-7; 7 bases match TRBD1. The germline V gene has CDR1 KGHSH and CDR2 LQKENI. This CDR3 region has 15 residues. V shed 2 bases, J shed 7 bases, and the junction held 11 bases outside the gene matches. This CDR3 reads CASSPLTGSSGEQYF. Here the CDR3 DNA reads TGTGCCAGCTCACCATTGACAGGGTCCTCCGGAGAGCAGTACTTC.

The chain is built from TRBV30 and TRBJ2-7, with 11 bases lining up with TRBD1. CDR3 length: 15 residues. V shed 5 bases, J shed 5 bases, and the junction held 11 bases outside the gene matches. Germline V lookup: CDR1 GTSNPN, CDR2 SVGIG (reference sequence). CDR3 region: CAWDHTGQGGDEQYF. The CDR3 DNA follows: TGTGCCTGGGACCATACGGGACAGGGGGGTGACGAGCAGTACTTC.

The chain has TRBV4-2 and TRBJ2-7; 12 bases are shared with TRBD2. The junction had 14 bases not matched to a gene; V was cut back by 4 bases and J by 7 bases. Germline V gives CDR1 LGHNA, CDR2 YNFKEQ. The CDR3 contains 17 residues. The CDR3 protein is CASSPGLAGQSPREQYF. CDR3 coding DNA: TGTGCCAGCAGCCCTGGACTAGCGGGGCAGTCTCCTCGGGAGCAGTACTTC.